One sample yielded the 30 T cell receptor beta chains listed below, sequenced in a study of shared clonotypes between healthy human individuals. Repertoires were generated with immunoSEQ multiplex PCR, while TCRdb's copy carries only in-frame clones and drops some. The profile shows 950,000 to 1,100,000 clones, around four fifths of them singletons. The sequencing sample was made of memory CD4+ T cells sorted from blood. Subset noted: CD45RA-negative fraction. All receptors derive from a man aged 18 to 30 in good health.

This sequence joins TRBV7-2 and TRBJ2-3; the D gene is possibly TRBD2 (5 bases). V lost 1 base and J 0 bases, leaving 11 bases between the germline ends. CDR3 length: 16 amino acids. Per germline, CDR1 SGHTA and CDR2 FQGNSA. The CDR3 here is CASSLVGGFSTDTQYF. CDR3 nucleotide sequence: TGTGCCAGCAGCTTAGTGGGCGGGTTTAGCACAGATACGCAGTATTTT. Full variable domain (missing parts from reference TRBV7-2 and TRBJ2-3): GAGVSQSPSNKVTEKGKDVELRCDPISGHTALYWYRQSLGQGLEFLIYFQGNSAPDKSGLPSDRFSAERTGGSVSTLTIQRTQQEDSAVYLCASSLVGGFSTDTQYFGPGTRLTVL.

The chain recombines TRBV6-1 with TRBJ2-7, with 12 bases lining up with TRBD2. J gave up 2 bases and V 5 bases, and 4 bases lay outside the gene matches. The CDR3 runs to 15 residues. The V gene's germline CDR1 is MNHNS and CDR2 SASEGT. The CDR3 DNA is TGTGCCAGCAGTCCACGGACTAGCGGGACCTACGAGCAGTACTTC. Its protein product is CASSPRTSGTYEQYF.

The chain uses TRBV18 and TRBJ1-1; D might be TRBD1 (5 bases). Trimming shortened V by 5 bases and J by 2 bases, and 15 bases separated the two germline ends. There are 15 residues in the CDR3. Per germline, CDR1 KGHSH and CDR2 LQKENI. The CDR3 is CASSKSMGVNTEAFF. The CDR3 DNA reads as TGTGCCAGCTCAAAAAGCATGGGGGTAAACACTGAAGCTTTCTTT.

This chain uses TRBV19 with TRBJ1-3; TRBD1 matches 8 bases. This CDR3 has 16 amino acids. Germline values: CDR1 LNHDA, CDR2 SQIVND (reference sequence). V shed 4 bases and J 0 bases; nucleotides not matched to a gene: 5. The CDR3 sequence is CASSSGTGLSGNTIYF. The DNA for the CDR3 is TGTGCCAGTAGTAGCGGGACAGGCCTCTCTGGAAACACCATATATTTT.

V usage is TRBV5-1 and J usage is TRBJ1-1, with unresolved D. The V end was cut by 1 base, the J end by 2 bases, with 12 bases between. The CDR3 is made up of 15 amino acids. The V gene's germline CDR1 is SGHRS and CDR2 YFSETQ. The chain's CDR3 is CASSLNGAINTEAFF. As DNA, the CDR3 is TGCGCCAGCAGCTTGAACGGCGCCATAAACACTGAAGCTTTCTTT.

The J gene is TRBJ2-2, the V gene TRBV7-8; no clear D gene. Germline values: CDR1 SGHVS, CDR2 FQNEAQ. CDR3 length: 12 residues. Trimming shortened V by 7 bases and J by 7 bases, and 10 bases separated the two germline ends. CDR3 amino acids: CASIGSSGELFF. The DNA of the CDR3 is TGTGCCAGCATTGGTAGCAGCGGGGAGCTGTTTTTT.

The chain uses TRBV28 and TRBJ1-2; D is unresolved. CDR1 is MDHEN and CDR2 is SYDVKM in the germline V gene. Trimming removed 4 bases from V and 7 bases from J, with 22 bases in between. The CDR3 contains 16 residues. This CDR3 reads CASSSSSQNSWGGYTF. CDR3 DNA: TGTGCCAGCAGTTCCTCATCCCAGAATTCATGGGGTGGCTACACCTTC.

The rearrangement links TRBV28 to TRBJ2-7, with D unresolved. Germline lookup yields CDR1 MDHEN and CDR2 SYDVKM. The CDR3 spans 14 residues. The V gene lost 4 bases and the J gene lost 11 bases, with 21 bases spanning the gap. CDR3 nucleotides: TGTGCCAGCAGTTCCCCGGCCAAGCTGGGGTGGGAGTACTTC. Translating it yields CASSSPAKLGWEYF.

The chain is built from TRBV28 and TRBJ1-2; no firm D call. CDR3 size: 12 residues. Trimming removed 6 bases at V and 7 bases at J, with 12 bases between. Germline V CDR1 and CDR2: MDHEN, SYDVKM. CDR3 amino acids: CASSPPGSGYTF. The CDR3 DNA sequence: TGTGCCAGCAGCCCCCCTGGATCTGGCTACACCTTC.

J is TRBJ1-1 and V is TRBV11-2, with 11 bases matching TRBD1. Germline lookup yields CDR1 SGHAT and CDR2 FQNNGV. The CDR3 runs to 16 residues. The V and J ends lost 1 base and 3 bases, in that order; junction bases with no gene match: 4. CDR3 sequence (DNA): TGTGCCAGCAGCTTAGTTGGACAGGGGGCGGACACTGAAGCTTTCTTT. Protein: CASSLVGQGADTEAFF.

As for this clone: Within the sample, other DNA sequences also encode this same CDR3. The genes are TRBV10-3 and TRBJ1-6; D is uncertain. CDR1 and CDR2 (germline): ENHRY, SYGVKD. This CDR3 has 13 amino acids. Deletions cut 0 bases from V and 7 bases from J, with 4 bases between. The CDR3 here is CAISESANSPLHF. DNA of the CDR3: TGTGCCATCAGTGAGTCGGCGAATTCACCCCTCCACTTT.

Turning to this clone: Compared with germline, one end of the junction differs, possibly owing to a read error. This rearrangement joins TRBV7-9 to TRBJ1-2; D call uncertain. The CDR3 is 14 residues long. Germline V gene sequence: CDR1 SEHNR, CDR2 FQNEAQ (reference sequence). The CDR3 region is CASSDRTGNYDYTF. CDR3 sequence (DNA): TGTGCCAGCAGCGACCGGACTGGGAACTATGACTACACCTTC.

This clone was picked up a small number of times. The chain carries TRBV5-1 and TRBJ1-1; TRBD1 is a possible D gene (6 bases). CDR1 and CDR2 from the germline V gene are SGHRS and YFSETQ. The CDR3 consists of 13 residues. V was pared by 0 bases and J by 10 bases, with 13 bases between. CDR3 loop: CASSLEGGLAAFF. The DNA of the CDR3 is TGCGCCAGCAGCTTGGAGGGGGGTCTGGCAGCTTTCTTT.

On this clone itself: An end of the junction differs from the germline gene, which may be a read error. The V and J genes are TRBV30 and TRBJ2-5; D might be TRBD2 (6 bases). Germline loops: CDR1 GTSNPN, CDR2 SVGIG (reference sequence). This CDR3 contains 14 residues. The CDR3 here is CAWSVARARETRYF. DNA of the CDR3: TGTGCCTGGAGTGTAGCTAGGGCTCGGGAGACCCGGTACTTC.

DNA for the CDR3: TGTGCCAGCAGCTTGGACGTCAGGGAGGTTTCCGGGGAGCTGTTTTTT. Its translation: CASSLDVREVSGELFF. The chain joins TRBV5-4 to TRBJ2-2; D possibly corresponds to TRBD2 (6 bases). The germline CDR1 and CDR2 sequences are SGHNT and YYREEE (reference sequence). Trimming took 0 bases from V and 6 from J, leaving 15 bases between them. The length of the CDR3 is 16 residues. The full variable domain, completed using reference TRBV5-4 and TRBJ2-2, is ETGVTQSPTHLIKTRGQQVTLRCSSQSGHNTVSWYQQALGQGPQFIFQYYREEENGRGNFPPRFSGLQFPNYSSELNVNALELDDSALYLCASSLDVREVSGELFFGEGSRLTVL.

This clone was observed a single time. The chain is built from TRBV27 and TRBJ2-2; 7 positions agree with TRBD2. V trimming: 4 bases; J trimming: 8 bases; junction bases outside the gene matches: 10. This CDR3 comprises 15 residues. Germline assignment: CDR1 MNHEY and CDR2 SMNVEV (reference sequence). The CDR3 bases are TGTGCCAGCAGTTACCCCCAAGCGGGGAGAGGGGAGCTGTTTTTT. It yields the protein CASSYPQAGRGELFF.

There are a few counts of this clone. The rearrangement uses TRBV6-6 and TRBJ2-5; 7 bases align to TRBD2. Per the germline V gene, CDR1 is MNHNY and CDR2 is SVGAGI (reference sequence). The CDR3 has 14 residues. V was pared by 2 bases and J by 10 bases, with 10 bases of the junction left unmatched. The CDR3 nucleotides read TGTGCCAGCAGTTACCCGGGACTACCCGGGTACCAGTACTTC. It is translated as CASSYPGLPGYQYF.

Comments on this clone: Other DNA sequences in this sample translate to the same CDR3. This chain links TRBV5-1 with TRBJ2-3, with D unclear. The CDR3 totals 15 residues. V was cut by 0 bases and J by 0 bases, with 8 bases left in between. CDR1 SGHRS and CDR2 YFSETQ come from the germline V gene. Here the CDR3 DNA reads TGCGCCAGCAGCTTGGTAGGTGCTAGCACAGATACGCAGTATTTT. Its translation: CASSLVGASTDTQYF.

The chain has TRBV14 and TRBJ1-2, with D hard to call. Germline-derived CDR1 and CDR2 are SGHDN and FVKESK. The CDR3 length is 15 residues. The V end lost 4 bases, the J end lost 2 bases, and 14 bases lay between the germline ends. CDR3 amino acids: CASSPTGGRNYGYTF. CDR3 nucleotide sequence: TGTGCCAGCAGCCCTACCGGCGGCAGGAACTATGGCTACACCTTC.

The V and J genes are TRBV19 and TRBJ1-2; maybe TRBD1 (5 bases). Germline V gene lookup returns CDR1 LNHDA and CDR2 SQIVND (reference sequence). CDR3 length: 15 residues. Trimming took 6 bases from V and 4 from J, leaving 18 bases between them. The CDR3 protein is CASSQESGTSYGYTF. The CDR3 DNA sequence: TGTGCCAGTAGCCAGGAATCGGGGACTAGCTATGGCTACACCTTC.

Worth noting for this clone: This sample also contains other DNA sequences that code for the same CDR3. The chain joins TRBV6-5 to TRBJ1-5; unclear D gene. The CDR3 is made up of 13 amino acids. Germline V gene data show CDR1 as MNHEY and CDR2 as SVGAGI. Trimming shortened V by 6 bases and J by 6 bases, and 12 bases separated the two germline ends. CDR3 loop: CASRTGKGQPQHF. The CDR3 DNA reads as TGTGCCAGCAGGACCGGAAAAGGTCAGCCCCAGCATTTT.

The rearrangement uses TRBV5-1 and TRBJ1-2; 9 bases are shared with TRBD1. The CDR3 runs to 16 residues. Germline V gene data show CDR1 as SGHRS and CDR2 as YFSETQ. Trimming removed 0 bases from V and 8 bases from J; junction bases left unmatched: 11. The CDR3 DNA reads TGCGCCAGCAGCTTGGATACTGACAGGGGGGCGCGCGGCTACACCTTC. Protein product: CASSLDTDRGARGYTF. Full variable domain (rest looked up from reference TRBV5-1 and TRBJ1-2): KAGVTQTPRYLIKTRGQQVTLSCSPISGHRSVSWYQQTPGQGLQFLFEYFSETQRNKGNFPGRFSGRQFSNSRSEMNVSTLELGDSALYLCASSLDTDRGARGYTFGSGTRLTVV.

The chain carries TRBV11-2 and TRBJ1-1; 9 bases map to TRBD1. Germline CDR1 and CDR2: SGHAT and FQNNGV. The CDR3 has 17 residues. V was pared by 5 bases and J by 4 bases, with 14 bases of the junction left unmatched. Here the CDR3 DNA reads TGTGCCAGCAGCACGGACCGGGACAGGGTAAGTCCCACTGAAGCTTTCTTT. The encoded protein is CASSTDRDRVSPTEAFF.

The genes are TRBV11-3 and TRBJ2-2, with D tentatively TRBD1 (7 bases). The germline gives CDR1 SGHNT, CDR2 YENEEA. The CDR3 runs 15 residues. V was shortened by 2 bases and J by 7 bases, with 14 bases between the two germline ends. The CDR3 here is CASSLFQGGGGELFF. The CDR3 nucleotides are TGTGCCAGCAGCTTATTTCAGGGGGGCGGCGGGGAGCTGTTTTTT.

Details on this clone: This sample includes further DNA sequences coding for the same CDR3. The chain couples TRBV5-1 to TRBJ1-5; D is ambiguous. V dropped 0 bases and J dropped 4 bases, with 8 bases sitting between them. The CDR3 runs 14 residues. Germline assignment: CDR1 SGHRS and CDR2 YFSETQ. The CDR3 sequence: CASSLGEYNQPQHF. In nucleotides, the CDR3 is TGCGCCAGCAGCTTGGGGGAGTATAATCAGCCCCAGCATTTT.

V usage is TRBV18 and J usage is TRBJ2-1, with 7 positions matching TRBD1. Germline loops: CDR1 KGHSH, CDR2 LQKENI. This CDR3 is 13 amino acids long. V was pared by 4 bases and J by 9 bases, with 6 bases of the junction left unmatched. The CDR3 loop is CASSRLQGSEQFF. The CDR3 DNA follows: TGTGCCAGCTCACGCTTACAGGGGTCTGAGCAGTTCTTC.

A remark on this clone: This may be a read error: a much more frequent sequence differs by one nucleotide. The same CDR3 can be traced to other DNA sequences in this sample. The rearrangement joins TRBV19 to TRBJ1-2, with 9 positions matching TRBD1. The CDR3 extends over 14 amino acids. Germline-derived CDR1 and CDR2 are LNHDA and SQIVND (reference sequence). CDR3 DNA sequence: TGTGCCAGTAGCCAACAGGGGGCAAACTATGGCTATACCTTC. Translated: CASSQQGANYGYTF.

The chain links TRBV30 to TRBJ2-2; D is unclear. The germline V and J ends were trimmed by 0 bases and 0 bases, with 8 bases remaining between them. Germline V CDR1 and CDR2: GTSNPN, SVGIG (reference sequence). The CDR3 spans 15 residues. The CDR3 DNA is TGTGCCTGGAGTGTCGGACCTTCGAACACCGGGGAGCTGTTTTTT. The encoded protein is CAWSVGPSNTGELFF. Filled out from reference TRBV30 and TRBJ2-2, the complete variable domain reads SQTIHQWPATLVQPVGSPLSLECTVEGTSNPNLYWYRQAAGRGLQLLFYSVGIGQISSEVPQNLSASRPQDRQFILSSKKLLLSDSGFYLCAWSVGPSNTGELFFGEGSRLTVL.

The chain employs TRBV6-1 and TRBJ1-3; unclear D gene. The CDR3 length is 14 residues. V was pared by 10 bases and J by 0 bases, with 13 bases between. CDR1 MNHNS and CDR2 SASEGT come from the germline V gene. The CDR3 spells CATSEVYSGNTIYF. The CDR3 nucleotides are TGTGCCACCAGCGAGGTATACTCTGGAAACACCATATATTTT.

The rearrangement links TRBV30 to TRBJ1-4; D gene unclear. The CDR3 consists of 14 residues. Germline V gene data show CDR1 as GTSNPN and CDR2 as SVGIG (reference sequence). V was pared by 1 base and J by 7 bases, with 13 bases between. This chain's CDR3 is CAWSAIGRSEKLFF. In nucleotides, the CDR3 is TGTGCCTGGAGTGCAATAGGGAGAAGTGAAAAACTGTTTTTT.